This entry is about one T cell receptor (beta chain). The data derive from a study of blood T cell repertoires in COVID-19. Data came from immunoSEQ multiplex PCR; TCRdb stores just in-frame clones and leaves some out. The sample yields about 89,000 clones, 80% seen once. Germline V gene lookup returns CDR1 SGHKS and CDR2 YYEKEE (reference sequence). CDR3 length: 16 amino acids. The V and J ends lost 3 bases and 1 base, in that order; junction bases with no gene match: 5. This chain uses TRBV5-5 with TRBJ1-5; 9 positions match TRBD1. The clonotype was recovered from a woman older than 75 with acute or convalescent COVID-19. The sequencing sample was made of peripheral blood. CDR3 amino acids: CASSSGTGWSNQPQHF. The DNA of the CDR3 is TGTGCCAGCAGCTCCGGGACAGGGTGGAGCAATCAGCCCCAGCATTTT.